The subject of this entry is one T cell receptor (beta chain). The antigen this receptor binds is unknown. The sample holds no much larger clone one base away, and base qualities are not on file. Using the deep immunoSEQ assay, TCR CDR3 regions were amplified from genomic DNA by multiplex PCR. For each cell subset, the extracted genomic DNA was distributed evenly across all wells of several immunoSEQ 96-well plates, and each plate served as one replicate. For sorted subsets, each replicate PCR was loaded with roughly 190 ng genomic DNA, equivalent to 30,000 or so T cell genomes. The purified libraries were quantified using a Qubit 3.0 fluorometer, sized with a Bioanalyzer 2100, and then quantified again using the KAPA Library Quantification kit. Each immunoSEQ 96-well plate was sequenced on its own single-read 150-cycle Illumina NextSeq 550 flow cell. The authors processed their data as follows. Because the immunoSEQ output included only junctional sequences and no quality scores, the filtering could not be the same as the filtering used for full-length reads. Sequences were annotated with PyIR, a Python wrapper for IgBLAST v1.9, using IMGT germline references to assign V/J genes and CDR3. Reads with weak V/J assignments (E-value above 1e-6), missing CDR3, stop codons, out-of-frame junctions, or ambiguous translated residues were removed. V3J clonotypes were defined as sequences sharing the same inferred V gene, J gene, and CDR3 amino acid sequence. Percentage overlap between repertoires was computed as shared unique clonotypes divided by the size of the smaller repertoire. Richness of each repertoire was evaluated using RTK rarefaction, the Chao1 estimator, and Recon v2.1 estimates of unobserved clonotypes. Generation probabilities were computed with OLGA for all TCRbeta clonotypes obtained by the gDNA method from four donors. TCRdb holds this immuneACCESS table with in-frame rearrangements only. Some clones are missing; in checked studies, unresolved V genes explain under half, and the rest has no known cause. The V and J calls and clone size were taken over from that table, and D and trimming were inferred from the DNA. This sample lists around 1,000,000 clones; roughly 80% were detected once. Of the sample, more than 0.85% falls within the top ten clones.

The sample is drawn from a study of shared clonotypes between healthy human individuals (TCRdb year 2020). About the investigation overall: Two women and a few men aged 18 to 49 years were included in the cohort. Libraries were prepared and TCR repertoires were sequenced by different laboratories using diverse techniques, in order to increase sequencing depth and limit assay-specific biases. Blood TCR repertoires of five healthy adults were deeply sequenced to estimate repertoire size and the extent of clonotype sharing between individuals. Between about 0.85 and 8.9 billion PBMCs per donor were obtained by leukapheresis. For each donor, CD4 naive and CD4 memory were each given three plates, CD8 naive was given two plates, and CD8 memory was given one plate. What the study reported, not specific to this receptor: Higher generation probabilities were observed for clonotypes shared by all four sorted-subset donors than for non-shared clonotypes. Sharing across several donors was observed for about 5% of naive CD4, over 3% of naive CD8, 2.3% of memory CD4, and around 0.4% of memory CD8 clonotypes. Incomplete sequencing was indicated by rarefaction of sorted-subset datasets, despite the large sequencing depth. Pairwise subsampling led to the expectation that sequencing depth would affect the degree of clonotype sharing among donors. Because the study included only a small number of donors, the genetic and exposure-history diversity represented was limited. Only blood was sampled, and tissue TCR repertoires likely differ from those in blood. Larger estimated clonotype richness was generally found for naive subsets than for memory subsets.

The CDR3 contains 16 residues, cysteine and phenylalanine counted. The sequence is cut down to CDR3 DNA, 48 bases in frame from base 1. CDR1 and CDR2, per the germline V gene, are SGHAT and FQNNGV. Here V drops 6 bases and J drops 7 bases, and the junction holds 13 bases not matched to any gene. Donors were healthy HIV-negative adults with no recently reported acute infections or vaccinations. Every donor was a Caucasian adult residing in Nashville, Tennessee, USA. Magnetic negative selection was used to enrich CD4+ T cells, after which naive cells were positively selected on CD45RA and the negative fraction became the memory subset. Blood was collected by leukapheresis, and PBMCs were isolated by Ficoll-Histopaque density gradient centrifugation and then cryopreserved in liquid nitrogen vapor phase. Analytical flow cytometry was used to check the purity and quantity of each magnetically sorted T cell population. From each sorted fraction, genomic DNA was isolated and quantified by UV absorbance on a Nanodrop 2000c.

The chain employs TRBV11-2 and TRBJ2-2, with 8 bases matching TRBD1. The origin of this receptor is a man younger than 35 in good health. Some clones in this sample may be carry-over from other donors' samples. Sequencing was carried out using memory CD4+ T cells from PBMCs. In light of the paper, this sample's cell subset or site label describes: CD45RA-negative fraction. The nucleotide sequence reads TGTGCCAGCAGGGGACTCAGACAGGGGAGAGACGGGGAGCTGTTTTTT. This yields the protein CASRGLRQGRDGELFF.